Listed below are T cell receptor beta chains from one sample, sequenced in a study of OX40 agonist ivuxolimab in advanced cancers. Method: immunoSEQ multiplex PCR; TCRdb's copy keeps in-frame clones and lacks some. The sample records about 24,000 clones, 75% to 90% being singletons. The sample was CD4+ or CD8+ T cells sorted from blood, taken in a trial of the OX40 agonist ivuxolimab. These receptors were collected from an adult with an advanced solid tumor such as melanoma, head and neck, liver or kidney cancer. CDR3s include the opening cysteine and the closing phenylalanine or tryptophan. The D gene is left open where the match is weak. Clone size is stated in some rows and not others, as once, few, many or a class when expanded.

D gene: NA; V gene: TRBV2; J gene: TRBJ2-7; clone size: NA; CDR3 protein: CASSVRNRPNTYEQYF; CDR3 DNA: TGTGCCAGCAGTGTAAGGAACAGACCGAATACCTACGAGCAGTACTTC
D gene: TRBD1; V gene: TRBV7-9; J gene: TRBJ2-5; clone size: NA; CDR3 protein: CASSPNDRAAQETQYF; CDR3 DNA: TGTGCCAGCAGCCCTAACGACAGGGCCGCCCAAGAGACCCAGTACTTC
D gene: TRBD1; V gene: TRBV5-1; J gene: TRBJ1-4; clone size: NA; CDR3 protein: CASSRGQGATNEKLFF; CDR3 DNA: TGCGCCAGCAGCAGGGGACAGGGGGCAACTAATGAAAAACTGTTTTTT
D gene: NA; V gene: TRBV10-3; J gene: TRBJ2-7; clone size: few; CDR3 protein: CAISSLRVTLGGEQYF; CDR3 DNA: TGTGCCATCAGTAGCCTCAGGGTAACCCTCGGGGGCGAGCAGTACTTC
D gene: NA; V gene: TRBV2; J gene: TRBJ2-5; clone size: NA; CDR3 protein: CASGVGQQETQYF; CDR3 DNA: TGTGCCAGCGGGGTGGGACAACAAGAGACCCAGTACTTC
D gene: TRBD2; V gene: TRBV9; J gene: TRBJ2-5; clone size: NA; CDR3 protein: CASSELAGGQRETQYF; CDR3 DNA: TGTGCCAGCAGCGAACTAGCGGGGGGGCAGCGAGAGACCCAGTACTTC
D gene: NA; V gene: TRBV29-1; J gene: TRBJ2-6; clone size: NA; CDR3 protein: CSAESGANVLTF; CDR3 DNA: TGCAGCGCTGAGTCTGGGGCCAACGTCCTGACTTTC
D gene: TRBD1; V gene: TRBV4-1; J gene: TRBJ2-5; clone size: NA; CDR3 protein: CASSQNSRGTAQGETQYF; CDR3 DNA: TGCGCCAGCAGCCAGAATTCGAGAGGGACAGCCCAGGGGGAGACCCAGTACTTC
D gene: NA; V gene: TRBV7-2; J gene: TRBJ1-5; clone size: NA; CDR3 protein: CASSLVWDQPQHF; CDR3 DNA: TGTGCCAGCAGCTTAGTGTGGGATCAGCCCCAGCATTTT
D gene: NA; V gene: TRBV9; J gene: TRBJ2-2; clone size: NA; CDR3 protein: CASSGSDRTYTGELFF; CDR3 DNA: TGTGCCAGCAGCGGTTCTGACAGGACATACACCGGGGAGCTGTTTTTT
D gene: TRBD1; V gene: TRBV6-6; J gene: TRBJ2-3; clone size: NA; CDR3 protein: CASRPGQGSTDTQYF; CDR3 DNA: TGTGCCAGCAGACCCGGACAGGGGAGCACAGATACGCAGTATTTT
D gene: TRBD1; V gene: TRBV5-5; J gene: TRBJ2-7; clone size: NA; CDR3 protein: CASSFDRGRYEQYF; CDR3 DNA: TGTGCCAGCAGCTTTGACAGGGGAAGGTACGAGCAGTACTTC
D gene: NA; V gene: TRBV5-6; J gene: TRBJ2-2; clone size: few; CDR3 protein: CASSLIRQISTGELFF; CDR3 DNA: TGTGCCAGCAGCTTGATTCGACAGATAAGCACCGGGGAGCTGTTTTTT
D gene: NA; V gene: TRBV20-1; J gene: TRBJ2-5; clone size: NA; CDR3 protein: CSAPQLETQYF; CDR3 DNA: TGCAGTGCTCCACAGTTGGAGACCCAGTACTTC
D gene: TRBD2; V gene: TRBV30; J gene: TRBJ2-5; clone size: NA; CDR3 protein: CAWSQGGRGVETQYF; CDR3 DNA: TGTGCCTGGAGTCAGGGCGGGAGGGGCGTGGAGACCCAGTACTTC
D gene: NA; V gene: TRBV12-5; J gene: TRBJ2-2; clone size: NA; CDR3 protein: CASGLQLANTGELFF; CDR3 DNA: TGTGCTAGTGGTTTACAACTAGCGAACACCGGGGAGCTGTTTTTT
D gene: NA; V gene: TRBV19; J gene: TRBJ2-3; clone size: NA; CDR3 protein: CASSIGFWERTDTQYF; CDR3 DNA: TGTGCCAGTAGTATTGGGTTCTGGGAGCGCACAGATACGCAGTATTTT
D gene: TRBD2; V gene: TRBV7-8; J gene: TRBJ2-3; clone size: NA; CDR3 protein: CASSLTTSGPTDTQYF; CDR3 DNA: TGTGCCAGCAGCTTAACGACTAGCGGTCCCACAGATACGCAGTATTTT
D gene: NA; V gene: TRBV10-3; J gene: TRBJ1-5; clone size: NA; CDR3 protein: CAISDRALDQPQHF; CDR3 DNA: TGTGCCATCAGTGACAGGGCGTTGGATCAGCCCCAGCATTTT
D gene: NA; V gene: TRBV2; J gene: TRBJ2-1; clone size: NA; CDR3 protein: CASSGGPGVFDEQFF; CDR3 DNA: TGTGCCAGCAGTGGAGGGCCAGGGGTTTTTGATGAGCAGTTCTTC
D gene: NA; V gene: TRBV5-1; J gene: TRBJ1-1; clone size: NA; CDR3 protein: CASRKDGGTEAFF; CDR3 DNA: TGCGCCAGCAGAAAGGATGGGGGGACTGAAGCTTTCTTT
D gene: NA; V gene: TRBV11-2; J gene: TRBJ2-7; clone size: NA; CDR3 protein: CASSLEPSATYEQYF; CDR3 DNA: TGTGCCAGCAGCTTAGAGCCTAGCGCAACCTACGAGCAGTACTTC
D gene: TRBD1; V gene: TRBV7-2; J gene: TRBJ1-1; clone size: NA; CDR3 protein: CASSLQGAGTEAFF; CDR3 DNA: TGTGCCAGCAGCTTACAGGGGGCAGGCACTGAAGCTTTCTTT
D gene: NA; V gene: TRBV6-6; J gene: TRBJ2-2; clone size: NA; CDR3 protein: CASSSGGNTGELFF; CDR3 DNA: TGTGCCAGCAGTTCTGGGGGGAACACCGGGGAGCTGTTTTTT
D gene: NA; V gene: TRBV12-5; J gene: TRBJ2-7; clone size: NA; CDR3 protein: CASGLGQSSLDEQYF; CDR3 DNA: TGTGCTAGTGGTCTAGGACAGAGCAGCCTGGATGAGCAGTACTTC
D gene: NA; V gene: TRBV19; J gene: TRBJ2-2; clone size: few; CDR3 protein: CASSIAQGGLFF; CDR3 DNA: TGTGCCAGTAGTATTGCCCAGGGAGGGCTGTTTTTT
D gene: TRBD1; V gene: TRBV2; J gene: TRBJ2-3; clone size: NA; CDR3 protein: CASSTTGSLDTQYF; CDR3 DNA: TGTGCCAGCAGTACGACAGGGTCACTCGATACGCAGTATTTT
D gene: NA; V gene: TRBV27; J gene: TRBJ2-7; clone size: once; CDR3 protein: CASSLGGRVEQYF; CDR3 DNA: TGTGCCAGCAGTTTAGGCGGGCGGGTTGAGCAGTACTTC
D gene: NA; V gene: TRBV6-1; J gene: TRBJ1-2; clone size: few; CDR3 protein: CASCRSSNYGYTF; CDR3 DNA: TGTGCCAGCTGTAGAAGCAGTAACTATGGCTACACCTTC
D gene: TRBD2; V gene: TRBV7-6; J gene: TRBJ2-1; clone size: NA; CDR3 protein: CASSLRVLGLAEVSYNEQFF; CDR3 DNA: TGTGCCAGCAGCTTAAGGGTTTTGGGACTAGCGGAAGTCTCCTACAATGAGCAGTTCTTC
D gene: NA; V gene: TRBV4-3; J gene: TRBJ2-7; clone size: NA; CDR3 protein: CASSQPGTEQYF; CDR3 DNA: TGCGCCAGCAGCCAACCAGGGACCGAGCAGTACTTC
D gene: NA; V gene: TRBV18; J gene: TRBJ2-7; clone size: NA; CDR3 protein: CASSPPGGRSYEQYF; CDR3 DNA: TGTGCCAGCTCACCACCGGGGGGCAGGTCCTACGAGCAGTACTTC
D gene: TRBD1; V gene: TRBV6-5; J gene: TRBJ1-5; clone size: once; CDR3 protein: CASSPRGQGNQPQHF; CDR3 DNA: TGTGCCAGCAGCCCTCGGGGACAGGGGAATCAGCCCCAGCATTTT
D gene: NA; V gene: TRBV27; J gene: TRBJ2-7; clone size: NA; CDR3 protein: CASSPLTGNGYEQYF; CDR3 DNA: TGTGCCAGCAGCCCCCTAACGGGGAATGGGTACGAGCAGTACTTC
D gene: TRBD2; V gene: TRBV4-3; J gene: TRBJ2-7; clone size: NA; CDR3 protein: CASSQSLAGPLTYEQYF; CDR3 DNA: TGCGCCAGCAGCCAGAGCCTAGCGGGGCCCCTTACCTACGAGCAGTACTTC
D gene: NA; V gene: TRBV4-2; J gene: TRBJ2-7; clone size: NA; CDR3 protein: CASSPWRERIHEQYF; CDR3 DNA: TGTGCCAGCAGCCCTTGGAGGGAAAGAATACACGAGCAGTACTTC
D gene: NA; V gene: TRBV18; J gene: TRBJ2-3; clone size: once; CDR3 protein: CASSPVTVSSGDTQYF; CDR3 DNA: TGTGCCAGCTCACCGGTTACAGTTAGCTCCGGAGATACGCAGTATTTT
D gene: NA; V gene: TRBV11-3; J gene: TRBJ2-7; clone size: NA; CDR3 protein: CASSFPGTMSYEQYF; CDR3 DNA: TGTGCCAGCAGCTTTCCCGGGACCATGTCCTACGAGCAGTACTTC
D gene: NA; V gene: TRBV9; J gene: TRBJ2-2; clone size: NA; CDR3 protein: CASSVQGFFTGELFF; CDR3 DNA: TGTGCCAGCAGCGTCCAGGGGTTTTTTACCGGGGAGCTGTTTTTT
D gene: NA; V gene: TRBV5-6; J gene: TRBJ2-1; clone size: NA; CDR3 protein: CASSRADEQFF; CDR3 DNA: TGTGCCAGCAGCCGGGCGGATGAGCAGTTCTTC